Included here is one TCR beta chain sequence, with context. Trimming removed 0 bases from V and 4 bases from J, with 7 bases in between. This CDR3 contains 14 residues. Germline V lookup: CDR1 SGHTA, CDR2 FQGNSA. The record originates from a study of blood T cell repertoires in COVID-19. In the study overall: There were acute and convalescent COVID-19 samples, and they came from the United States, Italy and Spain. Sample material is recorded as cDNA or gDNA derived from T cells, B-cell-depleted T cells, or PBMCs.

The cohort comprised adults aged roughly 18 to 90 years residing in approximately 22 US areas. The study assigned cohorts using participant-reported clinical history. TCRdb's copy holds only in-frame clones and misses some; the assay was immunoSEQ multiplex PCR. Here the sample spans about 210,000 clones, 80% being singletons. Sequenced material: PBMCs or T cells enriched from blood (not recorded which). The clonotype originates from a man aged 30-40 years with acute COVID-19. J is TRBJ2-1 and V is TRBV7-2, with unresolved D. CDR3 nucleotides: TGTGCCAGCAGCTTAGCGAGGCGGTACAATGAGCAGTTCTTC. Translated: CASSLARRYNEQFF.